The clone carrying this T cell receptor beta chain was detected only a few times. The antigen is not known. This sample is drawn from a study of T-cell memory formation after mild COVID-19. Overall study findings and caveats: CD4+ contracting clones were mainly CM and EM; CD8+ ones, EMRA. Clones that contracted from day 15 to 85 were balanced CD4/CD8, while later expanders leaned CD4+.

5'RACE primed at constant segments yielded TCR alpha and TCR beta cDNA libraries bearing sample barcodes and UMIs. MiXCR, run by TCRdb on the 5' RACE reads, gives a single entry per CDR3 protein. Here the sample spans 140,000 or so distinct CDR3 sequences, around 15% being singletons. The V and J ends lost 3 bases and 5 bases, in that order; junction bases with no gene match: 7. CDR3 size: 15 residues. Germline assignment: CDR1 SGHAT and CDR2 FQDESV (reference sequence). This chain links TRBV11-1 with TRBJ2-7; the match to TRBD1 covers 10 bases. Material: PBMCs or a T cell subset sorted from them (not recorded which). The TCR was taken from an adult woman who had mild COVID-19 (a few samples of this study predate the infection). Cell type and time point are not known. The CDR3, as DNA: TGTGCCAGCAGCTTGGAGGGACAGGGGCGAAACGAGCAGTACTTC. Its translation: CASSLEGQGRNEQYF.